Below are 22 T cell receptor beta chains sequenced from a single sample in a study of cytomegalovirus exposure and HLA in healthy donors. Sequenced by immunoSEQ multiplex PCR; TCRdb stores in-frame clones only, minus some. The table records about 340,000 clones, about nine tenths of them present only once. Sequenced sample: PBMCs. The receptors shown here come from a woman aged 18-29 years in good health and CMV-seronegative.

The genes are TRBV5-1 and TRBJ2-7, with 10 bases aligning to TRBD1. This CDR3 has 16 residues. Trimming removed 3 bases from V and 5 bases from J; junction bases left unmatched: 11. CDR1 is SGHRS and CDR2 is YFSETQ in the germline V gene. CDR3 protein: CASSSGSTGGDDEQYF. CDR3 DNA sequence: TGCGCCAGCAGCTCGGGGTCGACAGGGGGCGACGACGAGCAGTACTTC.

This rearrangement joins TRBV6-1 to TRBJ2-3, with 8 bases matching TRBD1. The V gene's germline CDR1 is MNHNS and CDR2 SASEGT. The ends lost 6 bases at V and 5 bases at J; junction bases unmatched: 10. This CDR3 has 15 amino acids. The CDR3, as DNA: TGTGCCAGCAGGGGGGACAGGTTGAGGGGAGATACGCAGTATTTT. Protein sequence: CASRGDRLRGDTQYF.

This sequence joins TRBV7-8 and TRBJ1-5; weak D call: TRBD1 (5 bases). The V and J ends lost 5 bases and 5 bases respectively, with 13 bases between them. Germline V lookup: CDR1 SGHVS, CDR2 FQNEAQ. The CDR3 extends over 14 amino acids. The CDR3 reads CASSPYRSHQPQHF. CDR3 nucleotide sequence: TGTGCCAGCAGCCCATACAGGAGCCATCAGCCCCAGCATTTT.

The gene calls are TRBV28 and TRBJ2-3; 12 bases are a match to TRBD2. This CDR3 region has 13 residues. The V segment lost 6 bases and the J segment 13 bases; nucleotides outside the gene matches: 8. CDR1 is MDHEN, CDR2 SYDVKM, per germline. The CDR3 protein is CASSGTSGLGEYF. CDR3 nucleotides: TGTGCCAGCAGCGGGACTAGCGGGCTAGGGGAGTATTTT.

The chain has TRBV5-4 and TRBJ2-1; 13 bases agree with TRBD2. Per the germline V gene, CDR1 is SGHNT and CDR2 is YYREEE (reference sequence). After removal of 4 bases from V and 9 bases from J, the junction contained 10 bases not matched to a gene. This CDR3 is built from 16 residues. This CDR3 is CASSAEVGLAGSEQFF. The DNA of the CDR3 is TGTGCCAGCAGCGCCGAAGTGGGACTAGCGGGATCTGAGCAGTTCTTC.

The chain joins TRBV28 to TRBJ1-2, with 7 bases fitting TRBD1. The length of the CDR3 is 15 residues. CDR1 and CDR2 from the germline V gene are MDHEN and SYDVKM. With V trimmed by 3 bases and J by 2 bases, 6 bases remained unmatched. This chain's CDR3 is CASSFYDRENYGYTF. The DNA of the CDR3 is TGTGCCAGCAGTTTTTATGACAGGGAGAACTATGGCTACACCTTC.

This chain links TRBV7-2 with TRBJ2-1; 9 nucleotides agree with TRBD2. The CDR3 has 16 amino acids. The V gene end was trimmed by 4 bases and the J gene end by 1 base; junction bases not matched to a gene: 5. The V gene's germline CDR1 is SGHTA and CDR2 FQGNSA. CDR3 region: CASSYLAGGSYNEQFF. In DNA, the CDR3 is TGTGCCAGCAGCTACCTGGCGGGAGGGTCCTACAATGAGCAGTTCTTC.

This clone was counted only a few times. The V gene is TRBV10-3, the J gene TRBJ2-7; 8 bases agree with TRBD1. Looked up from germline, CDR1 is ENHRY and CDR2 is SYGVKD. V was pared by 10 bases and J by 3 bases, with 8 bases of the junction left unmatched. This CDR3 is built from 13 residues. The CDR3 DNA follows: TGTGCCACCTCCCAGGGGGCCCACTACGAGCAGTACTTC. Translated, it gives CATSQGAHYEQYF.

This chain connects TRBV9 to TRBJ2-7, with TRBD2 matching 11 bases. CDR1 is SGDLS and CDR2 is YYNGEE in the germline V gene. With 4 bases clipped from V and 4 bases from J, the junction kept 4 bases outside the gene matches. The CDR3 spans 14 residues. The DNA for the CDR3 is TGTGCCAGCAGCCCCCGACTAGCGGGATACGAGCAGTACTTC. It codes for CASSPRLAGYEQYF.

CDR3 nucleotide sequence: TGCGCCAGCAGCCAAGTCTATTCTCTAAGCGGGACCCTTGATGAGCAGTTCTTC. It codes for CASSQVYSLSGTLDEQFF. This sequence joins TRBV4-3 and TRBJ2-1; 7 bases agree with TRBD2. Trimming removed 1 base from V and 8 bases from J; junction bases left unmatched: 17. CDR1 LGHNA and CDR2 YSLEER come from the germline V gene. This CDR3 spans 18 amino acids.

The chain links TRBV29-1 to TRBJ2-1; 7 nucleotides align to TRBD1. The CDR3 loop spans 14 amino acids. Germline V lookup: CDR1 SQVTM, CDR2 ANQGSEA. V was pared by 3 bases and J by 1 base, with 3 bases of the junction left unmatched. The CDR3 DNA sequence: TGCAGCGTTGAGAGGGGGCAATCCTACAATGAGCAGTTCTTC. It translates to CSVERGQSYNEQFF.

CDR3 sequence (DNA): TGTGCCAGCAGAACACTTGGACAAAGCAATCAGCCCCAGCATTTT. Translating gives CASRTLGQSNQPQHF. The chain employs TRBV27 and TRBJ1-5; tentative D call: TRBD1 (5 bases). Germline V lookup: CDR1 MNHEY, CDR2 SMNVEV (reference sequence). This CDR3 spans 15 amino acids. V shed 6 bases and J shed 1 base, with 13 bases lying between them.

This chain links TRBV7-2 with TRBJ2-7; maybe TRBD2 (5 bases). The length of the CDR3 is 16 residues. Trimming pared 1 base from V and 6 bases from J, leaving 19 bases between. CDR1 SGHTA and CDR2 FQGNSA come from the germline V gene. This chain's CDR3 is CASSLVIGINGVEQYF. CDR3 DNA: TGTGCCAGCAGCTTAGTTATAGGGATAAACGGGGTCGAGCAGTACTTC.

This sequence joins TRBV5-1 and TRBJ2-2; D gene uncertain. The germline V gene has CDR1 SGHRS and CDR2 YFSETQ. The CDR3 is 15 amino acids. Trimming stripped 0 bases from V and 5 bases from J, with 11 bases between. Here the CDR3 DNA reads TGCGCCAGCAGCTTGGAGAGGCTCGAGACCGGGGAGCTGTTTTTT. Translating gives CASSLERLETGELFF.

The chain is built from TRBV27 and TRBJ2-7; 11 bases are shared with TRBD2. The CDR3 runs to 15 residues. V lost 6 bases, J lost 6 bases, and 10 bases stayed unmatched. Germline lookup yields CDR1 MNHEY and CDR2 SMNVEV (reference sequence). The CDR3 loop reads CASSVTSGTPVEQYF. The CDR3 bases are TGTGCCAGCAGCGTGACTAGCGGGACCCCAGTCGAGCAGTACTTC.

This clone was counted once. V is TRBV6-6 and J is TRBJ2-5, with 8 positions matching TRBD1. The CDR3 spans 13 residues. In germline, CDR1 is MNHNY, CDR2 SVGAGI (reference sequence). V was pared by 6 bases and J by 10 bases, with 10 bases of the junction left unmatched. DNA for the CDR3: TGTGCCAGCAGGGGCAGGGGGCCTGGGGGCCAGTACTTC. This encodes CASRGRGPGGQYF.

CDR3 bases: TGTGCCAGCAGCTTAGCCTTTTCGAACACCGGGGAGCTGTTTTTT. Translating it yields CASSLAFSNTGELFF. This rearrangement joins TRBV7-2 to TRBJ2-2, with D unclear. The CDR3 totals 15 residues. Looked up from germline, CDR1 is SGHTA and CDR2 is FQGNSA. V was cut by 0 bases and J by 0 bases, with 5 bases left in between.

This clone was counted a single time. This chain uses TRBV19 with TRBJ2-7, with 7 bases aligning to TRBD2. Germline CDR1 is LNHDA and CDR2 is SQIVND (reference sequence). J gave up 4 bases and V 4 bases, and 7 bases lay outside the gene matches. The CDR3 runs 14 residues. CDR3 in DNA: TGTGCCAGTAGTACTGCGGGAGCCTCGTACGAGCAGTACTTC. Translated, it gives CASSTAGASYEQYF.

The J gene is TRBJ2-7, the V gene TRBV5-1; maybe TRBD1 (5 bases). The germline CDR1 and CDR2 sequences are SGHRS and YFSETQ. There are 15 residues in the CDR3. V lost 7 bases and J 0 bases, leaving 17 bases between the germline ends. The CDR3 DNA follows: TGCGCCAGCTCACTTCAGGGCGGAGACTCCTACGAGCAGTACTTC. Protein product: CASSLQGGDSYEQYF.

The chain has TRBV11-2 and TRBJ2-7; D gene ambiguous. The CDR3 totals 14 residues. Germline V gene sequence: CDR1 SGHAT, CDR2 FQNNGV. V gave up 1 base and J gave up 2 bases, with 9 bases separating them. The DNA of the CDR3 is TGTGCCAGCAGCTTAGGGGCAAGCCCCTACGAGCAGTACTTC. It is translated as CASSLGASPYEQYF.

The chain uses TRBV5-4 and TRBJ2-5, with TRBD2 matching 7 bases. Unmatched junction bases numbered 6, after V lost 4 bases and J lost 0 bases. The germline CDR1 and CDR2 sequences are SGHNT and YYREEE (reference sequence). The CDR3 runs to 15 residues. The CDR3 DNA reads as TGTGCCAGCAGCGGACTAGGAGAGTACCAAGAGACCCAGTACTTC. It specifies CASSGLGEYQETQYF. The full variable domain, rest sourced from reference TRBV5-4 and TRBJ2-5, is ETGVTQSPTHLIKTRGQQVTLRCSSQSGHNTVSWYQQALGQGPQFIFQYYREEENGRGNFPPRFSGLQFPNYSSELNVNALELDDSALYLCASSGLGEYQETQYFGPGTRLLVL.

This clone appeared once. This chain connects TRBV6-5 to TRBJ1-5; 9 positions agree with TRBD1. CDR3 size: 14 residues. V was clipped by 6 bases and J by 2 bases; unmatched bases: 2. Per germline, CDR1 MNHEY and CDR2 SVGAGI. The CDR3 sequence: CASRQGAGNQPQHF. The CDR3 region has the DNA TGTGCCAGCAGACAGGGGGCGGGCAATCAGCCCCAGCATTTT.